This passage covers 17 T cell receptor beta chains from one sample sequenced in a study of neurological immune-mediated disorders (dated by TCRdb to about 2019). Library preparation employed 5' RACE. Sequencing was performed on an Illumina HiSeq 2500. The public sequencing data were trimmed at Q25 with fastp and processed into clonotypes with MiXCR by TCRdb, which kept only in-frame beta chains. Rows with one shared CDR3 protein collapse into an entry with the most common genes and DNA. Recorded for this sample are roughly 46,000 distinct CDR3 sequences; roughly 2% of them occurred a single time. The ten largest clones represent 2% to 2.5% of the sample. Sequencing was done on a sample of PBMCs. Every receptor here comes from a woman in her thirties or forties with multiple sclerosis.

Many counts were recorded for this clonotype. The chain employs TRBV12-3 or TRBV12-4 and TRBJ2-6, with 7 bases matching TRBD1. V dropped 8 bases and J dropped 0; count of bases not matched to a gene: 1. The CDR3 spans 14 residues. This CDR3 reads CASRDSSGANVLTF. DNA of the CDR3: TGTGCCAGCCGGGACAGCTCTGGGGCCAACGTCCTGACTTTC.

At least ten counts were recorded for this clonotype. This chain joins TRBV20-1 and TRBJ1-3; D is unresolved. The V gene lost 3 bases and the J gene lost 8 bases, with 11 bases spanning the gap. This CDR3 is 12 amino acids long. CDR1 and CDR2 (germline): DFQATT, SNEGSKA (reference sequence). For the CDR3, the DNA is TGCAGTGCTAGGGCTTCTGGCGACACCATATATTTT. Its translation: CSARASGDTIYF.

This clonotype was recorded at least ten times. In DNA, the CDR3 is TGTGCCAGCAGCATGAGGCGTGCCGCTCCTAATGAAAAACTGTTTTTT. Amino acid sequence: CASSMRRAAPNEKLFF. The chain is built from TRBV7-8 and TRBJ1-4; D is unresolved. The V and J ends lost 5 bases and 3 bases respectively, with 16 bases between them. This CDR3 spans 16 amino acids. Germline V gene data show CDR1 as SGHVS and CDR2 as FQNEAQ.

This clonotype was counted ten times or more. This sequence joins TRBV11-2 and TRBJ2-7; D not resolved. This CDR3 comprises 13 residues. The V gene's germline CDR1 is SGHAT and CDR2 FQNNGV. Trimming stripped 6 bases from V and 3 bases from J, with 12 bases between. In nucleotides, the CDR3 is TGTGCCAGCAGTCACCGCTCGGGCTACGAGCAGTACTTC. Amino acid sequence: CASSHRSGYEQYF.

This clonotype was found many times. The chain joins TRBV12-3 or TRBV12-4 to TRBJ2-3; the D is unclear. V gave up 5 bases and J gave up 2 bases, with 8 bases separating them. The length of the CDR3 is 13 residues. The CDR3 here is CASSLFLTDTQYF. In nucleotides, the CDR3 is TGTGCCAGCAGTCTCTTTCTCACAGATACGCAGTATTTT.

This clonotype was counted ten times or more. CDR3 bases: TGTGCCAGCAGCTTAGAGTGGCAGGCGGATGGCTACACCTTC. It is translated as CASSLEWQADGYTF. The J gene is TRBJ1-2, the V gene TRBV7-9; D gene uncertain. CDR1 and CDR2 from the germline V gene are SEHNR and FQNEAQ (reference sequence). The CDR3 extends over 14 amino acids. Trimming removed 1 base from V and 6 bases from J, with 12 bases in between.

The sample holds many counts of this clonotype. The rearrangement links TRBV2 to TRBJ1-1, with D unclear. The CDR3 is 14 amino acids. V was shortened by 5 bases and J by 3 bases, with 13 bases between the two germline ends. Germline CDR1 is SNHLY and CDR2 is FYNNEI. The DNA for the CDR3 is TGTGCCAGCAGTCCGGGCGCCCCGGACACTGAAGCTTTCTTT. This translates into CASSPGAPDTEAFF.

There are many counts of this clonotype. The chain employs TRBV9 and TRBJ2-5; 7 bases map to TRBD2. CDR3 length equals 14 residues. The V gene's germline CDR1 is SGDLS and CDR2 YYNGEE. V lost 3 bases to trimming and J lost 2 bases; unmatched junction nucleotides: 4. DNA of the CDR3: TGTGCCAGCAGCGGCCGGGACTATCAAGAGACCCAGTACTTC. Translated: CASSGRDYQETQYF.

This clonotype was seen at least ten times. The chain recombines TRBV20-1 with TRBJ1-6; D call uncertain. CDR1 is DFQATT and CDR2 is SNEGSKA in the germline V gene (reference sequence). The CDR3 covers 16 residues. V was trimmed by 0 bases and J by 0 bases, leaving 9 bases between them. CDR3: CSAREAGSSYNSPLHF. CDR3 coding DNA: TGCAGTGCTAGAGAGGCAGGTAGCTCCTATAATTCACCCCTCCACTTT.

Ten or more counts support this clonotype. The chain combines TRBV18 with TRBJ2-7; D is perhaps TRBD1 (6 bases). This CDR3 has 15 amino acids. V dropped 6 bases and J dropped 6 bases, with 21 bases sitting between them. CDR1 is KGHSH and CDR2 is LQKENI in the germline V gene. The CDR3 DNA follows: TGTGCCAGCTCGTCAGTGGGGGACATATCTTCCGAGCAGTACTTC. It translates to CASSSVGDISSEQYF.

This clonotype was counted at least ten times. J is TRBJ2-7 and V is TRBV5-1, with 12 bases matching TRBD1. The V gene's germline CDR1 is SGHRS and CDR2 YFSETQ. V shed 4 bases, J shed 6 bases, and the junction held 5 bases outside the gene matches. The CDR3 is 14 residues long. CDR3: CASSRDRGQGEQYF. Written as DNA, the CDR3 is TGCGCCAGCAGCCGGGACAGGGGGCAGGGCGAGCAGTACTTC.

This clonotype occurred many times. This chain connects TRBV20-1 to TRBJ1-5; D ambiguous. V was cut by 0 bases and J by 7 bases, with 10 bases left in between. The CDR3 extends over 13 amino acids. CDR1 and CDR2 (germline): DFQATT, SNEGSKA (reference sequence). In DNA, the CDR3 is TGCAGTGCTAGAGATTCAGTGGTCCAGCCCCAGCATTTT. Translation gives CSARDSVVQPQHF.

This clonotype was seen at least ten times. J is TRBJ1-1 and V is TRBV6-5; TRBD1 aligns across 7 bases. The V gene end was trimmed by 8 bases and the J gene end by 0 bases; junction bases not matched to a gene: 3. CDR3 length equals 13 residues. In germline, CDR1 is MNHEY, CDR2 SVGAGI. Here the CDR3 reads CASSGQLNTEAFF. CDR3 nucleotides: TGTGCCAGCTCGGGACAGCTGAACACTGAAGCTTTCTTT.

This clonotype was detected ten times or more. This chain connects TRBV9 to TRBJ1-1; tentative D call: TRBD1 (5 bases). CDR1 and CDR2 from the germline V gene are SGDLS and YYNGEE. Trimming cost V 3 bases and J 0 bases, with 12 bases left between them. CDR3 length: 15 amino acids. CDR3 region: CASSARRGMNTEAFF. The CDR3 DNA sequence: TGTGCCAGCAGCGCGCGCCGGGGGATGAACACTGAAGCTTTCTTT.

Ten or more counts support this clonotype. This chain links TRBV9 with TRBJ2-2; D ambiguous. CDR3 length equals 15 residues. Looked up from germline, CDR1 is SGDLS and CDR2 is YYNGEE. Trimming left V 0 bases short and J 4 bases short, with 10 bases between. This CDR3 is CASSVAPSGTGELFF. For the CDR3, the DNA is TGTGCCAGCAGCGTAGCCCCGTCGGGCACCGGGGAGCTGTTTTTT.

This clonotype was observed at least ten times. The rearrangement uses TRBV15 and TRBJ2-3; TRBD2 matches 11 bases. Germline V gene lookup returns CDR1 LNHNV and CDR2 YYDKDF (reference sequence). The CDR3 extends over 18 amino acids. V lost 3 bases to trimming and J lost 0 bases; unmatched junction nucleotides: 8. DNA of the CDR3: TGTGCCACCAGCAGCCCACCTAGCGGGGGGACCAGCACAGATACGCAGTATTTT. Residues: CATSSPPSGGTSTDTQYF.

This clonotype was picked up a small number of times. Since no conserved phenylalanine or tryptophan closes the CDR3, a read error is the likely cause. The rearrangement uses TRBV5-1 and TRBJ1-1, with no clear D. Germline CDR1 SGHRS, CDR2 YFSETQ. V was cut by 0 bases and J by 1 base, with 1 base left in between. This CDR3 comprises 12 residues. CDR3: CASSLANTEAFN. The CDR3, as DNA: TGCGCCAGCAGCTTGGCGAACACTGAAGCTTTCAAT.